Below, one TCR beta chain is given with its context. What it recognizes is unknown. Sequencing used immunoSEQ multiplex PCR; TCRdb keeps in-frame clones, though not all of them. The sample shows 60,000 to 80,000 clones, roughly 89% of them seen only once. Germline V gene data show CDR1 as SGHTA and CDR2 as FQGNSA. The CDR3 loop spans 15 amino acids. With 5 bases removed from V and 0 bases from J, the gap between germline ends came to 13 bases. This specimen belongs to a study of OX40 agonist ivuxolimab in advanced cancers. Study details: Every 2 weeks, ivuxolimab was infused into the patients intravenously at between 0.01 and 10 mg/kg. Patients in dose escalation had liver, melanoma, kidney or head and neck cancers. Partial responses were observed in three patients, of whom one had hepatocellular carcinoma and two had cutaneous melanoma. Study-wide points: Partly responding patients at 0.1-3.0 mg/kg showed some of the smallest clonal expansion.

The sequences come from CD4+ or CD8+ T cells sorted from blood, collected in a trial of the OX40 agonist ivuxolimab. This receptor was obtained from an adult with an advanced solid tumor such as melanoma, head and neck, liver or kidney cancer. The chain combines TRBV7-2 with TRBJ2-5; no clear D gene. The DNA of the CDR3 is TGTGCCAGCAGCAATAACCGACGAGACCAAGAGACCCAGTACTTC. Translation: CASSNNRRDQETQYF.